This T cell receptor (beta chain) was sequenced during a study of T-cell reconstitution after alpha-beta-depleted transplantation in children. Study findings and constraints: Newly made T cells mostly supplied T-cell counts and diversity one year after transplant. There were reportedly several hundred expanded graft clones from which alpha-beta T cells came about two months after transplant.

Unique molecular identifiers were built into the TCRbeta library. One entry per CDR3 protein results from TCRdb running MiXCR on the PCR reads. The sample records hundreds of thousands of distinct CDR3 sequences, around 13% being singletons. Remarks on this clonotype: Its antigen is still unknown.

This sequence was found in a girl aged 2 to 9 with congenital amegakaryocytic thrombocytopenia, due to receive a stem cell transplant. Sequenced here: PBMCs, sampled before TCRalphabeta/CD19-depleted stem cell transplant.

The CDR3, as DNA: TGCAGCGTTGAAAAGGGGGACACAGATACGCAGTATTTT. Amino acids: CSVEKGDTDTQYF. The rearrangement links TRBV29-1 to TRBJ2-3, with D maybe TRBD1 (6 bases). V was clipped by 2 bases and J by 2 bases, with 8 bases between them. Germline-derived CDR1 and CDR2 are SQVTM and ANQGSEA. The CDR3 contains 13 residues.